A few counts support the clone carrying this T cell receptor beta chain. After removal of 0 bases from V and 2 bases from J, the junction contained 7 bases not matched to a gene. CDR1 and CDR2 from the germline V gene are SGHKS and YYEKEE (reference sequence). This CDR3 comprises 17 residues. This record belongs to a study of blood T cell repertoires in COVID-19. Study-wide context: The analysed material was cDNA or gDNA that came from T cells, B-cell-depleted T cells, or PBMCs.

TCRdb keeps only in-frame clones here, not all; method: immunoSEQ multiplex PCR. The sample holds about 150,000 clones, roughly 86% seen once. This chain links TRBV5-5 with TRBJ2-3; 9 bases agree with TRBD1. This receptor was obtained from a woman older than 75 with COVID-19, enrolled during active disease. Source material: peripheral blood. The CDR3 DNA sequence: TGTGCCAGCAGCTTGGCGGGACAGGGTATCGCCACAGATACGCAGTATTTT. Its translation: CASSLAGQGIATDTQYF. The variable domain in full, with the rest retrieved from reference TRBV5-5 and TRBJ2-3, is DAGVTQSPTHLIKTRGQQVTLRCSPISGHKSVSWYQQVLGQGPQFIFQYYEKEERGRGNFPDRFSARQFPNYSSELNVNALLLGDSALYLCASSLAGQGIATDTQYFGPGTRLTVL.